This T cell receptor beta chain emerged from a study of T cells in Graves' hyperthyroidism and ophthalmopathy. Amplification of TCR beta CDR3 regions used RNA as the template. HTBI primers were the set used in a first-round RT-PCR of the TCR CDR3. TCRdb called the multiplex PCR reads again in MiXCR, with one record for every CDR3 protein. Here the sample spans approximately 630,000 distinct CDR3 sequences, around 15% being singletons. General study points: Most clonotypes that expanded in the thyroid above 0.001 also showed up in blood.

V gave up 1 base and J gave up 4 bases, with 12 bases separating them. The germline gives CDR1 DFQATT, CDR2 SNEGSKA (reference sequence). The CDR3 runs to 14 residues. Of note for this clonotype: What it binds is unknown.

Calling Graves' hyperthyroidism stable meant ophthalmopathy did not progress within 18 months. Patients aged 18 to 65 had newly diagnosed hyperthyroidism that had lasted under 2 months. Sample: blood. The chain recombines TRBV20-1 with TRBJ2-3; TRBD2 is a possible D gene (6 bases). The origin of this receptor is a woman aged 25 to 39 with Graves' hyperthyroidism. CDR3 loop: CSARGGWGADTQYF. In DNA form, the CDR3 reads TGCAGTGCTAGAGGGGGTTGGGGGGCAGATACGCAGTATTTT.